The present T cell receptor (beta chain) was sequenced within a study of blood T cell repertoires in COVID-19. Sequenced by immunoSEQ multiplex PCR; TCRdb stores in-frame clones only, minus some. The sample contains about 160,000 clones, 80% to 90% of which appear only once. The V and J ends lost 2 bases and 1 base respectively, with 9 bases between them. Germline assignment: CDR1 MNHNS and CDR2 SASEGT. The CDR3 sequence is 15 residues long. The receptor comes from a man aged 60-69 years with acute or convalescent COVID-19. The sample was peripheral blood. The chain combines TRBV6-1 with TRBJ1-5; D is unclear. CDR3 loop: CASSELGLSNQPQHF. In nucleotides, the CDR3 is TGTGCCAGCAGTGAACTGGGCTTGAGCAATCAGCCCCAGCATTTT.